The source of this T cell receptor beta chain is a study of T cell responses to AZD1222 COVID-19 vaccine. Study as a whole: Pooling was applied to second doses at about 4 or about 12 weeks. Findings and caveats of the study: Baseline antibody screening turned up just six seropositive AZD1222 recipients. It should be noted that donors were predominantly white British and more often female, and clonal diversity was possibly underestimated.

CDR3 length: 16 residues. The ends were cut back, 0 bases at V and 5 bases at J, with 13 bases in the middle. Per germline, CDR1 MGHRA and CDR2 YSYEKL. As for this clone: Its antigen is not known.

The method was immunoSEQ multiplex PCR; TCRdb's version includes in-frame clones alone and lacks a portion of them. This sample has 120,000 to 150,000 clones, with around 88% found just once. This specimen was peripheral blood, taken on day 0 of AZD1222 vaccination. The rearrangement joins TRBV4-1 to TRBJ2-2, with TRBD2 as a possible D gene (5 bases). This sequence was found in an adult in good health. CDR3 nucleotide sequence: TGCGCCAGCAGCCAAGAGGTCGGGGTGGTTACCGGGGAGCTGTTTTTT. Protein: CASSQEVGVVTGELFF.